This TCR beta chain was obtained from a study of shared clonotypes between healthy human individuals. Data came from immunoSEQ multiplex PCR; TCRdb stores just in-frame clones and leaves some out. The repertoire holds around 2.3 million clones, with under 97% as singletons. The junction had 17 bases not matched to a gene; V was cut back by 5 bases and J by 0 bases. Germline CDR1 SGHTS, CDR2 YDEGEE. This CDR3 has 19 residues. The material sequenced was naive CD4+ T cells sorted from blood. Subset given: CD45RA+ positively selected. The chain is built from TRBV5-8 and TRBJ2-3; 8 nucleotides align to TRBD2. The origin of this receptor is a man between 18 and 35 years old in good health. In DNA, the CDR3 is TGTGCCAGCAGTCCCTATAGCGGGACCCACCTTATTAGCACAGATACGCAGTATTTT. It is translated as CASSPYSGTHLISTDTQYF.